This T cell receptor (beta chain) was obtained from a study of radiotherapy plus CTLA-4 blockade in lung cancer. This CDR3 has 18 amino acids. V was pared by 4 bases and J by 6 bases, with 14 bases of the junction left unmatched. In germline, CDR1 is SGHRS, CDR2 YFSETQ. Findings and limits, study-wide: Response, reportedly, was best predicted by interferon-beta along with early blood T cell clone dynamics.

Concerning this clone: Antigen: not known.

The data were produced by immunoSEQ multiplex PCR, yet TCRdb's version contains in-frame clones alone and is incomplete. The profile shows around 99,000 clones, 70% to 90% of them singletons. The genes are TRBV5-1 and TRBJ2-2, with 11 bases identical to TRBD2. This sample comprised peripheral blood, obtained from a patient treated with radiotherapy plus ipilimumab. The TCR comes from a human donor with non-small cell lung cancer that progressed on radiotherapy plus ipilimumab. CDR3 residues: CASSGQTSGMAVAGELFF. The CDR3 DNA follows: TGCGCCAGCAGCGGGCAGACTAGCGGGATGGCTGTCGCCGGGGAGCTGTTTTTT. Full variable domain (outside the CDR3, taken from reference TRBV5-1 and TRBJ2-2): KAGVTQTPRYLIKTRGQQVTLSCSPISGHRSVSWYQQTPGQGLQFLFEYFSETQRNKGNFPGRFSGRQFSNSRSEMNVSTLELGDSALYLCASSGQTSGMAVAGELFFGEGSRLTVL.